This T cell receptor (beta chain) emerged from a study of blood T cell repertoires in COVID-19. The CDR3 consists of 16 residues. The germline gives CDR1 LNHDA, CDR2 SQIVND (reference sequence). Germline trimming cut 5 bases from V and 3 bases from J; bases unmatched to any gene: 10. Per the study methods: Amplification of reference gene primers was used by the study to estimate nucleated cell counts. Profiled with immunoSEQ multiplex PCR; TCRdb holds only in-frame clones, not every one. V, J and clone size are taken as reported in that table, and D and trimming were inferred from the DNA itself. The table lists some 370,000 clones, roughly four fifths of them singletons.

The sequence came from a woman aged 45-65 years who had recovered from COVID-19. Input material: PBMCs or T cells enriched from blood (not recorded which). This chain uses TRBV19 with TRBJ1-2; TRBD1 agrees at 9 bases. CDR3 nucleotide sequence: TGTGCCAGTAGTCTCGCAGGTGGACAGGGGCACTATGGCTACACCTTC. Translation: CASSLAGGQGHYGYTF.